Listed below are T cell receptor beta chains from one sample, sequenced in a study of T-cell memory formation after mild COVID-19. One entry per CDR3 protein results from TCRdb running MiXCR on the 5' RACE reads. The data show about 420,000 distinct CDR3 sequences, 23% seen once. The sample comprised PBMCs or a T cell subset sorted from them (not recorded which). Receptors were obtained from an adult woman who had mild COVID-19 (a few samples of this study predate the infection). Cell type and time point are not known. The CDR3 runs from the conserved cysteine through the conserved F or W. The D gene is left open where the match is weak. The listing skips clone size in some rows; elsewhere it reads once, few, many or a size class.

TRBD2,TRBJ2-3,TRBV5-1,-,CASSTLADSTDTQYF,TGCGCCAGCAGCACCCTAGCGGATAGCACAGATACGCAGTATTTT
TRBD1,TRBJ1-2,TRBV6-6,few,CASSSRTGWGRGYTF,TGTGCCAGCAGTTCCCGGACAGGGTGGGGGAGGGGCTACACCTTC
-,TRBJ1-6,TRBV15,-,CATSREGDRLGTPLHF,TGTGCCACCAGCAGAGAGGGGGACCGCCTAGGGACACCCCTCCACTTT
-,TRBJ2-2,TRBV7-9,few,CASSLAPGPNTGELFF,TGTGCCAGCAGTCTAGCCCCGGGGCCGAACACCGGGGAGCTGTTTTTT
-,TRBJ2-7,TRBV7-9,-,CASSSILAYEQYF,TGTGCCAGCAGCTCGATCCTAGCCTACGAGCAGTACTTC
-,TRBJ1-1,TRBV7-9,-,CASSLDVETEAFF,TGTGCCAGCAGCTTAGATGTGGAGACTGAAGCTTTCTTT
-,TRBJ2-1,TRBV7-6,-,CASSFQSYNEQFF,TGTGCCAGCAGCTTTCAATCCTACAATGAGCAGTTCTTC
-,TRBJ2-1,TRBV12-3/TRBV12-4,many,CASSVDSQSYNEQFF,TGTGCCAGCAGTGTTGACAGTCAATCTTACAATGAGCAGTTCTTC
-,TRBJ1-2,TRBV19,few,CASSIRRAGDTYGYTF,TGTGCCAGTAGTATCCGGAGAGCGGGGGATACCTATGGCTACACCTTC
-,TRBJ2-1,TRBV28,-,CASSLSAGSYNEQFF,TGTGCCAGCAGTTTATCCGCTGGCTCCTACAATGAGCAGTTCTTC
TRBD1,TRBJ1-2,TRBV20-1,-,CSASPDRSDHGYTF,TGCAGTGCTAGCCCGGACAGGTCGGATCATGGCTACACCTTC
-,TRBJ1-1,TRBV7-9,few,CASSAWGLRTEAFF,TGTGCCAGCAGCGCTTGGGGGCTGCGTACTGAAGCTTTCTTT
TRBD1,TRBJ2-7,TRBV7-9,few,CASSWGTEREQYF,TGTGCCAGCAGCTGGGGGACAGAGCGCGAGCAGTACTTC
TRBD1,TRBJ2-1,TRBV24-1,-,CATSPSGTGLNNEQFF,TGTGCCACCAGTCCTTCTGGGACAGGGTTGAACAATGAGCAGTTCTTC
-,TRBJ2-5,TRBV7-2,-,CACHRSELETQYF,TGTGCCTGCCATCGTAGTGAGTTGGAGACCCAGTACTTC
-,TRBJ1-2,TRBV12-3/TRBV12-4,few,CASTTSRGEGYTF,TGTGCCAGCACCACTTCGAGGGGCGAGGGCTACACCTTC
-,TRBJ2-3,TRBV7-6,-,CASSLDGPTDTQYF,TGTGCCAGCAGCTTAGACGGCCCCACAGATACGCAGTATTTT
-,TRBJ1-6,TRBV3-1,few,CASRTGKNSPLHF,TGTGCCAGCCGCACAGGGAAAAATTCACCCCTCCACTTT
-,TRBJ2-7,TRBV18,-,CASSPSPGSSYEQYF,TGTGCCAGCTCACCGTCTCCGGGGTCCTCCTACGAGCAGTACTTC
-,TRBJ2-7,TRBV14,few,CASSQGSPYEQYF,TGTGCCAGCAGCCAGGGCAGTCCCTACGAGCAGTACTTC
TRBD1,TRBJ2-7,TRBV2,-,CASRKGQRSYEQYF,TGTGCCAGCAGGAAGGGACAGCGTTCCTACGAGCAGTACTTC
-,TRBJ2-4,TRBV14,few,CASSQVGTPSGNIQYF,TGTGCCAGCAGCCAAGTTGGCACCCCAAGTGGGAACATTCAGTACTTC
-,TRBJ2-7,TRBV7-9,-,CASNQQNDEQYF,TGTGCCAGCAACCAACAGAACGACGAGCAGTACTTC
TRBD1,TRBJ1-5,TRBV4-3,few,CASSQDLGTGAPQPQHF,TGCGCCAGCAGCCAAGATCTCGGGACAGGAGCTCCTCAGCCCCAGCATTTT
TRBD2,TRBJ2-3,TRBV5-6,few,CASSLELAGHTDTQYF,TGTGCCAGCAGCTTGGAACTAGCGGGGCACACAGATACGCAGTATTTT
-,TRBJ1-1,TRBV7-9,many,CASSLRRGLNTEAFF,TGTGCCAGCAGCTTAAGGCGGGGTTTGAACACTGAAGCTTTCTTT
-,TRBJ2-6,TRBV6-5,few,CASSPRTGSGANVLTF,TGTGCCAGCAGTCCCCGGACCGGCTCTGGGGCCAACGTCCTGACTTTC
-,TRBJ1-2,TRBV5-5,few,CASSLGQGLDYGYTF,TGTGCCAGCAGCTTGGGGCAGGGCTTGGACTATGGCTACACCTTC
-,TRBJ2-1,TRBV19,-,CATEAPGIDEQFF,TGTGCCACGGAAGCCCCAGGGATCGATGAGCAGTTCTTC
TRBD1,TRBJ2-1,TRBV2,few,CASSGTDNEQFF,TGTGCCAGCAGCGGGACAGACAATGAGCAGTTCTTC
TRBD2,TRBJ2-1,TRBV5-1,-,CASSLVDSGNYNEQFF,TGCGCCAGCAGCTTGGTTGATAGCGGGAATTACAATGAGCAGTTCTTC
-,TRBJ1-3,TRBV7-9,many,CATEGSSGNTIYF,TGTGCCACTGAGGGCAGCTCTGGAAACACCATATATTTT
-,TRBJ1-2,TRBV12-3/TRBV12-4,-,CASRSSHRPYGYTF,TGTGCCAGCAGGTCCTCTCATCGGCCCTATGGCTACACCTTC
-,TRBJ2-3,TRBV6-4,-,CASSVFPADTQYF,TGTGCCAGCAGTGTGTTCCCCGCAGATACGCAGTATTTT
-,TRBJ1-1,TRBV19,-,CASSIVEGDTEAFF,TGTGCCAGTAGTATTGTCGAGGGCGACACTGAAGCTTTCTTT
-,TRBJ1-2,TRBV3-1,few,CASSQVRASGYTF,TGTGCCAGCAGCCAAGTTCGGGCGAGTGGCTACACCTTC
-,TRBJ2-5,TRBV11-2,-,CASNPSSKGGETQYF,TGTGCCAGCAACCCAAGTAGTAAGGGGGGGGAGACCCAGTACTTC
-,TRBJ2-3,TRBV6-6,-,CASTKTGLLTDTQYF,TGTGCCAGCACAAAAACGGGACTCCTCACAGATACGCAGTATTTT
TRBD1,TRBJ1-6,TRBV12-3/TRBV12-4,once,CASSFWAGGGYSDSPLHF,TGTGCCAGCAGTTTTTGGGCAGGGGGAGGTTATTCGGATTCACCCCTCCACTTT
-,TRBJ2-2,TRBV20-1,-,CSASADGSNTGELFF,TGCAGTGCTAGCGCGGACGGTTCGAACACCGGGGAGCTGTTTTTT
TRBD2,TRBJ2-5,TRBV6-6,-,CASSYSSRRGAKETQYF,TGTGCCAGCAGTTACTCGAGTAGGCGGGGGGCAAAAGAGACCCAGTACTTC
-,TRBJ1-2,TRBV5-5,once,CASSFNARNYGYTF,TGTGCCAGCAGCTTCAACGCGAGAAACTATGGCTACACCTTC
-,TRBJ2-1,TRBV27,-,CASSLYSTLDVYNEQFF,TGTGCCAGCAGTTTGTACTCAACCCTAGACGTTTACAATGAGCAGTTCTTC
-,TRBJ2-3,TRBV29-1,-,CSSLGGGTPDTQYF,TGCAGCTCCCTTGGTGGCGGGACCCCAGATACGCAGTATTTT
TRBD2,TRBJ2-2,TRBV5-4,-,CASSLIAGEGGELFF,TGTGCCAGCAGCCTCATAGCGGGAGAGGGTGGGGAGCTGTTTTTT
TRBD2,TRBJ2-1,TRBV20-1,-,CSARLPSGRAGLQFF,TGCAGTGCTAGACTTCCTAGCGGGAGGGCCGGGTTGCAGTTCTTC
-,TRBJ2-2,TRBV7-2,-,CASSLLYATGELFF,TGTGCCAGCAGCCTTCTATACGCCACCGGGGAGCTGTTTTTT
TRBD1,TRBJ1-6,TRBV2,few,CASSPRQGTGSPLHF,TGTGCCAGCAGCCCCAGACAGGGTACGGGTTCACCCCTCCACTTT
-,TRBJ2-3,TRBV2,-,CASSERGRNTQYF,TGTGCCAGCAGTGAAAGGGGACGTAATACGCAGTATTTT
TRBD1,TRBJ2-4,TRBV9,-,CASSGDSGLTVDF,TGTGCCAGCAGCGGGGACAGCGGACTGACCGTGGACTTC
-,TRBJ2-7,TRBV2,-,CASRQGYEQYF,TGTGCCAGCAGGCAGGGCTACGAGCAGTACTTC